This note documents a single T cell receptor beta chain sequence. Primed by a sample-barcoded 5' primer and a J-beta primer mix, a second PCR proceeded for 7 to 11 cycles. TCRdb re-derived calls from the 5' RACE reads in MiXCR, one entry per CDR3 protein. Among about a million distinct CDR3 sequences listed, under 40% were seen once. This record belongs to a study of blood T cells in healthy people across ages. Trimming removed 1 base from V and 3 bases from J; junction bases left unmatched: 10. This CDR3 is 17 amino acids long. CDR1 and CDR2 from the germline V gene are LGHNA and YSLEER. The sample comprised blood. The V and J genes are TRBV4-3 and TRBJ1-1, with 8 bases matching TRBD1. The sequence came from a young man in good health. CDR3 sequence (DNA): TGCGCCAGCAGCCAAGTTACACAGGGGGTAGGGTACACTGAAGCTTTCTTT. It specifies CASSQVTQGVGYTEAFF.